This T cell receptor (beta chain) was identified in a study of T cells after yellow fever vaccination (dated by TCRdb to between 2019 and 2020). Notes on the research overall: Libraries from fractions with low cell numbers were prepared with the SMART-Seq v4 Ultra Low Input RNA kit. Blood was drawn at multiple timepoints before and after primary and secondary immunization, with bulk PBMC replicates and cell subsets isolated. To follow T-cell clones before and after primary and booster YFV17D yellow fever vaccination, bulk TCR alpha and beta repertoires were sequenced over time. Two healthy male donors made up the cohort, one aged 18 to 29 years and the other aged 30 to 40 years.

This clonotype was seen only a few times. Its antigen is unknown. No much larger clone is present one base from it, and per-base qualities are unavailable. CDR1 SGDLS and CDR2 YYNGEE were looked up in the germline V gene. V is clipped by 5 bases and J by 0 bases, and the sequence between their germline boundaries is 15 bases long. The CDR3 holds 15 amino acids from the cysteine to the phenylalanine. The only DNA kept is the CDR3, 45 bases in frame from the first base. What the research found in general, with its limitations: Computational filtering was required because FACS-sorted repertoires could contain abundant contaminating clonotypes from the bulk population. A small share of clonotypes was detected in both CD4 and CD8 compartments, with the overlap likely arising from convergent recombination. The secondary T-cell response was weaker than the primary response but faster, peaking on day 5 instead of day 15. Most clones expanded after primary vaccination (approximately 97% of CD4 and approximately 86% of CD8) were re-detected after the booster, suggesting that broad memory maintenance occurred. Because only a couple of donors were included in the study, the extent to which the findings can be generalized is limited.

The treatment or condition label, as the study defines it: live attenuated yellow fever vaccine strain. PBMCs were isolated from peripheral blood using a standard Ficoll-Paque protocol. Dynabeads CD4 and CD8 positive selection kits were used to isolate CD4 and CD8 T-cell fractions. TriZol was used to extract RNA from bulk PBMCs, from CD4 and CD8 fractions, and from dextramer-positive and dextramer-negative fractions. TCR cDNA was made using 5'RACE template switching, a step that added a universal primer site and unique molecular identifiers. Priming for cDNA synthesis came from both the TCR alpha and TCR beta constant segments. Two PCR steps were used to amplify libraries, with sample barcodes and sequencing adapters being added in the second step. Libraries were sequenced on Illumina HiSeq 2500 (2x100 bp) or NovaSeq (2x150 bp). As for the authors' bioinformatics: Demultiplexing of reads and collapsing into UMI consensus sequences were performed with MIGEC, and V(D)J alignment was carried out with MiXCR. Using edgeR on replicate PBMC samples, clonotypes were called vaccine-responding if FDR was below 0.01 and the log2 fold change was above 5 up to day 15. Bulk clonotypes were assigned CD4 or CD8 identity according to which sequenced CD4 or CD8 repertoire held them at higher abundance. TCRdb redid the processing of the public reads, applying fastp at Q25 and MiXCR, and retained in-frame beta chains. Records with the same CDR3 protein are collapsed into one entry carrying the most frequent genes and DNA. The V and J calls were not made by the authors but by TCRdb's processing. This sample has approximately 300,000 distinct CDR3 sequences in its table, and roughly 13% of those were observed once. In total, the top ten clones hold about 0.54% of the sample.

The sequence is built from TRBV9 and TRBJ2-7; 6 matching bases give a weak D call of TRBD1. Sequenced here: CD4+ T cells sorted from PBMCs, sampled 45 days after the yellow fever booster vaccination. The source of this sequence is a man aged 25-45 years who received the YFV17D yellow fever vaccine. In nucleotide form, the sequence is TGTGCCAGCAGTTTAAGAGGGGGTAGCTCCTACGAGCAGTACTTC. It codes for CASSLRGGSSYEQYF.